The source of this TCR beta chain is a study of blood T cell repertoires in COVID-19. Turning to the study itself: T cells, B-cell-depleted T cells, or PBMCs provided the cDNA or gDNA that served as material.

Per the study methods: Reference gene primers were amplified, and this amplification served to estimate nucleated cell counts. Generated by immunoSEQ multiplex PCR, the TCRdb table keeps only in-frame clones and is missing some. V, J and clone size reflect that table, while D and trimming were determined from the DNA. The sample has approximately 170,000 clones, approximately 79% seen once. Trimming pared 3 bases from V and 0 bases from J, leaving 6 bases between. CDR3 size: 12 residues. Germline V gene sequence: CDR1 GTSNPN, CDR2 SVGIG (reference sequence). Sequences were obtained from peripheral blood. The chain has TRBV30 and TRBJ2-7; D not certain. The receptor comes from a woman aged 50 to 65 with acute or convalescent COVID-19. CDR3 in DNA: TGTGCCTGGAGGGCCCTCTCCTACGAGCAGTACTTC. Amino acids: CAWRALSYEQYF.